This TCR beta chain derives from a study of shared clonotypes between healthy human individuals. The CDR3 covers 13 residues. Trimming took off 5 bases at V and 5 bases at J, with 12 bases between the two ends. Germline-derived CDR1 and CDR2 are MNHNS and SASEGT. Assay used: immunoSEQ multiplex PCR; TCRdb lists only in-frame clones, some missing. The repertoire includes some 1.4 million clones, roughly 96% of them detected once, and over 1% sits in the top ten. This chain links TRBV6-1 with TRBJ1-2, with a weak D call TRBD1 (5 bases). The sequence came from a young man in good health. Sequencing used naive CD4+ T cells sorted from blood. The sample's subset: CD45RA+ positively selected. CDR3 sequence reads: CASSQGGGYGYTF. CDR3 sequence (DNA): TGTGCCAGCAGTCAGGGAGGTGGGTATGGCTACACCTTC.